This entry describes one TCR beta chain. The antigen is undetermined. This sample is part of a study of monozygotic twins with inflammatory bowel disease. Study-wide results and caveats: People with IBD had fewer clonotypes in common with others than healthy twins did, especially with disease activity. Repertoire likeness was no different across concordant and discordant twins, perhaps owing to restricted power.

Germline assignment: CDR1 SGHRS and CDR2 YFSETQ. CDR3 size: 14 residues. Total RNA input per TCR library was around 3,600 ng. Amplification of TCRalpha and TCRbeta cDNA involved two nested PCRs that ran for around 15 and 10 cycles. With the 5' RACE reads reprocessed, TCRdb shows one record per CDR3 protein and no DNA. This sample lists about 420,000 distinct CDR3 sequences; its ten largest clones have less than 2.5%. The rearrangement links TRBV5-1 to TRBJ1-1. This receptor was identified in a human donor with ulcerative colitis or Crohn's disease, or a healthy co-twin of an affected twin (not recorded which). Sequencing was done on a sample of blood. CDR3 in amino acids: CASSLHPGTTEAFF.